Listed below are T cell receptor beta chains from one sample, sequenced in a study of T cell responses to AZD1222 COVID-19 vaccine. Libraries were prepared by immunoSEQ multiplex PCR; TCRdb keeps only in-frame clonotypes and omits some of them. The sample gives tens of thousands of clones, 60% to 85% of which show up once; 6.6% is in the top ten. Here the sequenced sample was peripheral blood, taken on day 0 of AZD1222 vaccination. The receptors stem from an adult in good health. Each CDR3 is given with its conserved first and last residue. D genes are given only for firm matches. Rows give clone size only sometimes, using once, few, many, or a class for an expanded clone.

TRBJ1-2 | . | . | TRBV9 | CASSGSTGYGYTF | TGTGCCAGCAGCGGCAGTACGGGGTATGGCTACACCTTC
TRBJ1-4 | . | . | TRBV19 | CASSLGQPLLSTNEKLFF | TGTGCCAGTAGTCTAGGGCAGCCGCTACTATCAACTAATGAAAAACTGTTTTTT
TRBJ2-7 | . | . | TRBV12-3/TRBV12-4 | CASSSSERYEQYF | TGTGCCAGCAGTTCGTCCGAACGCTACGAGCAGTACTTC
TRBJ2-1 | . | TRBD2 | TRBV7-2 | CASSLVSTSGVYNEQFF | TGTGCCAGCAGCTTAGTTTCGACTAGCGGGGTCTACAATGAGCAGTTCTTC
TRBJ2-5 | few | TRBD2 | TRBV4-2 | CASSQGSGRVETQYF | TGTGCCAGCAGCCAGGGTAGCGGGAGAGTAGAGACCCAGTACTTC
TRBJ2-3 | . | . | TRBV5-4 | CASSTRSSPSTDTQYF | TGTGCCAGCAGCACCCGCTCTAGCCCTAGCACAGATACGCAGTATTTT
TRBJ2-3 | . | TRBD2 | TRBV29-1 | CSVLAGELSTDTQYF | TGCAGCGTACTAGCGGGGGAACTATCCACAGATACGCAGTATTTT
TRBJ2-3 | . | TRBD2 | TRBV28 | CASSNSGSSSDTQYF | TGTGCCAGCAGTAACAGCGGGAGTTCATCAGATACGCAGTATTTT
TRBJ1-6 | once | . | TRBV10-2 | CASSDGGQTPYNSPLHF | TGCGCCAGCAGTGACGGGGGTCAAACGCCTTATAATTCACCCCTCCACTTT
TRBJ2-1 | . | TRBD2 | TRBV2 | CASRYSGEQFF | TGTGCCAGCAGGTATAGCGGGGAGCAGTTCTTC
TRBJ1-2 | . | TRBD1 | TRBV7-2 | CASSSRVGQASLYGYTF | TGTGCCAGCAGCTCGAGGGTTGGACAGGCCTCCCTCTATGGCTACACCTTC
TRBJ2-1 | once | TRBD1 | TRBV19 | CASRPDRSYNEQFF | TGTGCCAGTAGGCCGGACAGGTCCTACAATGAGCAGTTCTTC
TRBJ2-1 | . | . | TRBV12-5 | CASGLNSGFYNEQFF | TGTGCTAGTGGTTTGAATAGCGGATTTTACAATGAGCAGTTCTTC
TRBJ1-2 | . | TRBD1 | TRBV27 | CASSSQHRGDYGYTF | TGTGCCAGCAGTTCACAACACAGGGGCGACTATGGCTACACCTTC
TRBJ1-6 | once | TRBD1 | TRBV19 | CASSSYGGQGRNSPLHF | TGTGCCAGTAGTTCTTATGGGGGACAGGGACGTAATTCACCCCTCCACTTT
TRBJ1-1 | . | . | TRBV7-9 | CASSLEWGAAEAFF | TGTGCCAGCAGCTTAGAGTGGGGGGCGGCTGAAGCTTTCTTT